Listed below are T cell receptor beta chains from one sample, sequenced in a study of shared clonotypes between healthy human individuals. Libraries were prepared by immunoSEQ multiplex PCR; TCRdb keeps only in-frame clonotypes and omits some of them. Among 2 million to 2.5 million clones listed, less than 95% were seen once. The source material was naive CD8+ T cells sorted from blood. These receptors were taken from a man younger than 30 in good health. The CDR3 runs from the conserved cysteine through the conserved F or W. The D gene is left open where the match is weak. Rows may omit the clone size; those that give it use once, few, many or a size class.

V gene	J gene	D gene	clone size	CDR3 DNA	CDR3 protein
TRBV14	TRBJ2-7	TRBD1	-	TGTGCCAGCAGCCAAGTAGAATTTGGGACAGGGTTATCCTACGAGCAGTACTTC	CASSQVEFGTGLSYEQYF
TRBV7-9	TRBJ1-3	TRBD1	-	TGTGCCAGCAGCCTCCGGGACAGGGAAGACGCTGGAAACACCATATATTTT	CASSLRDREDAGNTIYF
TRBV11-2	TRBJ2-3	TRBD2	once	TGTGCCAGCAGCCCTGGACTAGCGGGGGGAACAGATACGCAGTATTTT	CASSPGLAGGTDTQYF
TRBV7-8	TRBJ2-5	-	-	TGTGCCAGCAGCTTCCGTCTCATAGGTTCGCAGTGGGGGGAGACCCAGTACTTC	CASSFRLIGSQWGETQYF
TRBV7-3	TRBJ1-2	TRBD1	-	TGTGCCAGCAGCGAGCTTGGACAGGGGATAGGTGGCTACACCTTC	CASSELGQGIGGYTF
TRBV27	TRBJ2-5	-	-	TGTGCATCCGCACTACTAGGAGTAGGGGAGACCCAGTACTTC	CASALLGVGETQYF
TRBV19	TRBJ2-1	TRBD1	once	TGTGCCAGTAGCACAATCCGGACAGGGAGTAATGAGCAGTTCTTC	CASSTIRTGSNEQFF
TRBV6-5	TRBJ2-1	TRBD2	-	TGTGCCAGCAGTTACTCGGGACTAGGGTACAATGAGCAGTTCTTC	CASSYSGLGYNEQFF
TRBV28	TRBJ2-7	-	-	TGTGCCAGCAGTTTAAGGGGGGAGGGCTACGAGCAGTACTTC	CASSLRGEGYEQYF
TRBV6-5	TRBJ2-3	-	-	TGTGCCAGCAGTTACGATGGTCATGATACGCAGTATTTT	CASSYDGHDTQYF
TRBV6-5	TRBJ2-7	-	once	TGTGCCAGCTCTTACAGGGCGGGTGGCGAGCAGTACTTC	CASSYRAGGEQYF
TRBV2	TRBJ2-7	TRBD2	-	TGTGCCAGCGCCGGGGGACTAGTGGACGAGCAGTACTTC	CASAGGLVDEQYF
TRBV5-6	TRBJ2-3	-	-	TGTGCCAGCAGCTTGTTTGTAGGGCAGGTCTGGGGCACAGATACGCAGTATTTT	CASSLFVGQVWGTDTQYF
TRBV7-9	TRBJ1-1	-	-	TGTGCCAGCAGCTTAGAGGGAACAAAGAACACTGAAGCTTTCTTT	CASSLEGTKNTEAFF
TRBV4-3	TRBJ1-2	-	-	TGCGCCAGCAGCCAAGATCGAGGGGGATCTTATGGCTACACCTTC	CASSQDRGGSYGYTF
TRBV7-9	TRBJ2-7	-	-	TGTGCCGGCGCCCGAGGCTACGAGCAGTACTTC	CAGARGYEQYF
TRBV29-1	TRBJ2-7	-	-	TGCAGCGTTCTGTCCGGGAGCTCCTACGAGCAGTACTTC	CSVLSGSSYEQYF
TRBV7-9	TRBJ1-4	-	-	TGTGCCAGCAGCACCGGACCCTCCACTAATGAAAAACTGTTTTTT	CASSTGPSTNEKLFF
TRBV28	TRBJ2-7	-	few	TGTGCCAGCAGTCCCGGGGTGGGCTACGAGCAGTACTTC	CASSPGVGYEQYF
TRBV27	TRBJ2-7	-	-	TGTGCCAGCAGTGGCGCCAGAGGGCTCGAGCAGTACTTC	CASSGARGLEQYF
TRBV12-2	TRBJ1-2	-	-	TGTGCAAGTCGCTCATCGCTTATTAGGGGGGCTAGGGATGGCTACACCTTC	CASRSSLIRGARDGYTF
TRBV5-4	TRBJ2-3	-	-	TGTGCCAGCAGCTTGAATCCCCCGCCCACAGATACGCAGTATTTT	CASSLNPPPTDTQYF
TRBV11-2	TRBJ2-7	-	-	TGTGCCACGTCGGGGGAACACAAGTACTTC	CATSGEHKYF
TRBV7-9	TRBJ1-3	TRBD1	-	TGTGCCAGCAGCCCATCCCCGGGGGCAGGGGGTTATGGAGGAAACACCATATATTTT	CASSPSPGAGGYGGNTIYF
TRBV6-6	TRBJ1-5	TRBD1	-	TGTGCCAGCAGTTACTCGGGGGACAGGGTATTGCCCCAGCATTTT	CASSYSGDRVLPQHF
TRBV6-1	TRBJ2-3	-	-	TGTGCCAGCAGTGAAGCCCCTTCGCCTAGCGCAAAGGGAACAGATACGCAGTATTTT	CASSEAPSPSAKGTDTQYF
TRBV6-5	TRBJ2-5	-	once	TGTGCCAGCAGTCCTGGAGGAGAGACCCAGTACTTC	CASSPGGETQYF
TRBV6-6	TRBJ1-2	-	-	TGTGCCAGCACCGGGACCCAGAGGGGCTACACCTTC	CASTGTQRGYTF
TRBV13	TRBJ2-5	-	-	TGTGCCAGCAGCACTAACCTTTACCCGGAGACCCAGTACTTC	CASSTNLYPETQYF
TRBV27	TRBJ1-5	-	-	TGTGCCAGCAGTTTAAGCCCAGTTCAGCCCCAGCATTTT	CASSLSPVQPQHF
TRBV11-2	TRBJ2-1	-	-	TGTGCCAGCAGTCTAGATTCCCATGAGCAGTTCTTC	CASSLDSHEQFF
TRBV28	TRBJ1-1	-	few	TGTGCCAGCAGCCACGCGGGGGCCGGGGGCGGACCGAACACTGAAGCTTTCTTT	CASSHAGAGGGPNTEAFF
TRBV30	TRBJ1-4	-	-	TGTGCCTGGACGGAGGGTAGTGGAGATGAAAAACTGTTTTTT	CAWTEGSGDEKLFF
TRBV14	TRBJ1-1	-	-	TGTGCCAGCAGCCAAGACCCCGGCCTTGAAGCTTTCTTT	CASSQDPGLEAFF
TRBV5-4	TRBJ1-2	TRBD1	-	TGTGCCAGCAGCTTGGCACCATCGACAGGGGCTACATTCGGCTACACCTTC	CASSLAPSTGATFGYTF
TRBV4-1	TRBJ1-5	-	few	TGCGCCAGCAGCCCGACAGAGTACAATCAGCCCCAGCATTTT	CASSPTEYNQPQHF
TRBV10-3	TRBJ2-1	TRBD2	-	TGTGCCATCGAGGGCGGGAGGGGGAATGAGCAGTTCTTC	CAIEGGRGNEQFF
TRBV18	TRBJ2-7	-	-	TGTGCCAGCTCACCAAACGGGGCCGACTACGAGCAGTACTTC	CASSPNGADYEQYF
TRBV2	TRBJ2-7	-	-	TGTGCCAGCAGTACTGGACGGGCCTACGAGCAGTACTTC	CASSTGRAYEQYF
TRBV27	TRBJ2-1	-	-	TGTGCCAGCAGTTTAAGGGGGGCGAGGTACAATGAGCAGTTCTTC	CASSLRGARYNEQFF
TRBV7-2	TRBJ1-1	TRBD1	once	TGTGCCAGCAGCCATCCCTGGACAGGGAGGACTGAAGCTTTCTTT	CASSHPWTGRTEAFF
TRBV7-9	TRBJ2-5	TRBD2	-	TGTGCCAGCAGCCTCATAGCGGGAGGGAGAGAGACCCAGTACTTC	CASSLIAGGRETQYF